This TCR beta chain was profiled in a study of shared clonotypes between healthy human individuals. The CDR3 runs to 12 residues. Per the germline V gene, CDR1 is SEHNR and CDR2 is FQNEAQ (reference sequence). Between the trimmed V and J ends, which lost 5 bases and 2 bases, there was a span of 5 bases. Study results and limitations: Though the depth was large, rarefaction showed that sorted-subset sequencing was incomplete.

The assay was immunoSEQ multiplex PCR, and TCRdb's table has in-frame clones only and misses some. The table shows roughly 680,000 clones, with approximately 77% occurring only once. This clone has just a few counts. Antigen unknown. Other DNA sequences in the sample encode the same CDR3. Sequenced input: memory CD4+ T cells sorted from blood. Subset defined: CD45RA-negative fraction. The genes are TRBV7-9 and TRBJ2-3; no firm D call. This clonotype was obtained from a woman aged 25 to 39 in good health. The CDR3 is CASSPNTDTQYF. The CDR3 DNA follows: TGTGCCAGCAGCCCGAACACAGATACGCAGTATTTT.